These 7 T cell receptor beta chains came from one sample sequenced in a study of shared clonotypes between healthy human individuals. Assay used: immunoSEQ multiplex PCR; TCRdb lists only in-frame clones, some missing. The sample has 2,100,000 or so clones, approximately 95% seen once. Sequenced material: naive CD4+ T cells sorted from blood. Subset defined: CD45RA+ positively selected. These receptors all come from a man aged 18 to 35 in good health.

The J gene is TRBJ2-3, the V gene TRBV4-3; D gene uncertain. The germline CDR1 and CDR2 sequences are LGHNA and YSLEER. The CDR3 loop spans 16 amino acids. V shed 0 bases and J shed 2 bases, with 12 bases lying between them. The CDR3 DNA sequence: TGCGCCAGCAGCCAAGATATCGGTATCCCCACAGATACGCAGTATTTT. Translating gives CASSQDIGIPTDTQYF.

The chain is built from TRBV7-2 and TRBJ2-4, with 9 bases lining up with TRBD1. Germline CDR1 is SGHTA and CDR2 is FQGNSA. The CDR3 is 14 amino acids. The ends lost 5 bases at V and 9 bases at J; junction bases unmatched: 8. The CDR3 spells CASSTTPQGAIQYF. The CDR3 nucleotides read TGTGCCAGCAGCACCACGCCACAGGGGGCCATTCAGTACTTC.

The chain is built from TRBV11-2 and TRBJ2-1; D gene ambiguous. The germline CDR1 and CDR2 sequences are SGHAT and FQNNGV. CDR3 size: 12 residues. Trimming left V 5 bases short and J 11 bases short, with 13 bases between. Here the CDR3 DNA reads TGTGCCAGCAGCCCAAAGGTCGACCAGCAGTTCTTC. It is translated as CASSPKVDQQFF. Combining the CDR3 with reference TRBV11-2 and TRBJ2-1 gives the whole variable domain EAGVAQSPRYKIIEKRQSVAFWCNPISGHATLYWYQQILGQGPKLLIQFQNNGVVDDSQLPKDRFSAERLKGVDSTLKIQPAKLEDSAVYLCASSPKVDQQFFGPGTRLTVL.

The chain carries TRBV30 and TRBJ2-2; the D gene could be TRBD1 or TRBD2 (5 bases each). Germline CDR1 reads GTSNPN; CDR2 reads SVGIG (reference sequence). This CDR3 comprises 16 residues. Trimming removed 3 bases at V and 0 bases at J, with 14 bases between. CDR3 nucleotide sequence: TGTGCCTGGAGCGTTGGGGGTACAGCGAACACCGGGGAGCTGTTTTTT. This translates into CAWSVGGTANTGELFF.

This chain joins TRBV29-1 and TRBJ1-2; D not resolved. Deletions cut 5 bases from V and 4 bases from J, with 14 bases between. The V gene's germline CDR1 is SQVTM and CDR2 ANQGSEA. This CDR3 has 13 amino acids. This CDR3 is CSVQPTRAYGYTF. The CDR3 nucleotides are TGCAGCGTTCAACCGACGAGAGCCTATGGCTACACCTTC.

The chain is built from TRBV7-2 and TRBJ2-7; a possible D gene is TRBD2 (6 bases). The CDR3 has 11 amino acids. Germline V gene data show CDR1 as SGHTA and CDR2 as FQGNSA. V lost 1 base, J lost 9 bases, and 7 bases lay in between. CDR3 residues: CASSLGTTQYF. The CDR3 nucleotides are TGTGCCAGCAGCTTAGGGACTACGCAGTACTTC.

The gene calls are TRBV7-8 and TRBJ2-7; D perhaps matches TRBD1 (5 bases). V lost 4 bases and J lost 2, with 12 bases in between. Germline V gene sequence: CDR1 SGHVS, CDR2 FQNEAQ. This CDR3 is built from 14 residues. Here the CDR3 DNA reads TGTGCCAGCAGCTCGCGACAGAGAACCTACGAGCAGTACTTC. Its translation is CASSSRQRTYEQYF.